The 26 T cell receptor beta chains below come from one sample, sequenced in a study of blood T cell repertoires in COVID-19. The assay was immunoSEQ multiplex PCR, and TCRdb's table has in-frame clones only and misses some. Here the sample spans about 51,000 clones, about 88% being singletons. Sequenced: peripheral blood. The receptors here all came from a man aged 55 to 70 with acute or convalescent COVID-19.

The gene calls are TRBV19 and TRBJ1-5, with TRBD1 matching over 7 bases. The CDR3 length is 17 residues. V lost 5 bases, J lost 0 bases, and 10 bases stayed unmatched. Germline values: CDR1 LNHDA, CDR2 SQIVND (reference sequence). CDR3: CASSPRQGQYSNQPQHF. Written as DNA, the CDR3 is TGTGCCAGTAGTCCCAGACAGGGCCAATATAGCAATCAGCCCCAGCATTTT.

For the CDR3, the DNA is TGTGCCAGCAGTCCGGGACAGGGTTCCGGCTACACCTTC. Its translation: CASSPGQGSGYTF. This chain links TRBV2 with TRBJ1-2, with TRBD1 identical over 9 bases. Germline trimming cut 5 bases from V and 8 bases from J; bases unmatched to any gene: 6. Per the germline V gene, CDR1 is SNHLY and CDR2 is FYNNEI. The CDR3 totals 13 residues.

Written as DNA, the CDR3 is TGTGCCAGCAGCTTCAGCGGGAGCTCCTACGAGCAGTACTTC. Translation: CASSFSGSSYEQYF. J is TRBJ2-7 and V is TRBV5-4, with 8 bases aligning to TRBD2. The CDR3 loop spans 14 amino acids. Trimming removed 2 bases from V and 0 bases from J; junction bases left unmatched: 1. CDR1 and CDR2 from the germline V gene are SGHNT and YYREEE (reference sequence).

V gene TRBV5-1 combines with J gene TRBJ2-7, with 7 bases fitting TRBD1. The CDR3 spans 19 residues. Germline-derived CDR1 and CDR2 are SGHRS and YFSETQ. J lost 3 bases, V lost 2 bases, and 20 bases had no gene match. The CDR3, as DNA: TGCGCCAGCAGCTTATACGACAGCATGACAGGGACCATTTTCTACGAGCAGTACTTC. Amino acids: CASSLYDSMTGTIFYEQYF.

The table lists this clone with a count of one. The rearrangement links TRBV3-1 (or the pseudogene TRBV3-2) to TRBJ1-1; 8 bases line up with TRBD1. CDR3 length: 17 amino acids. CDR1 and CDR2 (germline): LGHDT, YNNKEL (reference sequence). J lost 2 bases, V lost 0 bases, and 8 bases had no gene match. The CDR3 nucleotides read TGTGCCAGCAGCCAAGAACCTCACACAGGGGGAAACACTGAAGCTTTCTTT. This encodes CASSQEPHTGGNTEAFF.

This rearrangement joins TRBV6-6 to TRBJ1-4; 10 nucleotides match TRBD1. J gave up 5 bases and V 0 bases, and 0 bases lay outside the gene matches. Germline-derived CDR1 and CDR2 are MNHNY and SVGAGI (reference sequence). The CDR3 is 15 amino acids. The CDR3 here is CASSYSGQGNEKLFF. DNA for the CDR3: TGTGCCAGCAGTTACTCGGGACAGGGGAATGAAAAACTGTTTTTT.

V is TRBV5-5 and J is TRBJ2-2; no clear D. There are 16 residues in the CDR3. V was clipped by 0 bases and J by 1 base, with 10 bases between them. Germline lookup yields CDR1 SGHKS and CDR2 YYEKEE (reference sequence). CDR3 residues: CASSLVRIRNTGELFF. CDR3 nucleotides: TGTGCCAGCAGCTTGGTGCGAATAAGGAACACCGGGGAGCTGTTTTTT. Full variable domain (rest looked up from reference TRBV5-5 and TRBJ2-2): DAGVTQSPTHLIKTRGQQVTLRCSPISGHKSVSWYQQVLGQGPQFIFQYYEKEERGRGNFPDRFSARQFPNYSSELNVNALLLGDSALYLCASSLVRIRNTGELFFGEGSRLTVL.

The chain is built from TRBV15 and TRBJ2-5, with 10 bases aligning to TRBD1. The V gene's germline CDR1 is LNHNV and CDR2 YYDKDF (reference sequence). V trimming: 3 bases; J trimming: 3 bases; junction bases outside the gene matches: 10. CDR3 length: 17 amino acids. CDR3 region: CATSRGGQGRMEETQYF. The DNA for the CDR3 is TGTGCCACCAGCAGGGGGGGACAGGGGAGGATGGAAGAGACCCAGTACTTC. Based on the CDR3 plus reference TRBV15 and TRBJ2-5, the full variable domain is DAMVIQNPRYQVTQFGKPVTLSCSQTLNHNVMYWYQQKSSQAPKLLFHYYDKDFNNEADTPDNFQSRRPNTSFCFLDIRSPGLGDTAMYLCATSRGGQGRMEETQYFGPGTRLLVL.

The rearrangement joins TRBV19 to TRBJ1-6; possibly TRBD1 for D (6 bases). This CDR3 has 14 amino acids. The ends were cut back, 9 bases at V and 7 bases at J, with 16 bases in the middle. The V gene's germline CDR1 is LNHDA and CDR2 SQIVND (reference sequence). The CDR3 is CASSVGGENSPLHF. The CDR3 coding sequence is TGTGCCAGCTCGGTAGGGGGTGAGAATTCACCCCTCCACTTT.

The CDR3 is CASSLGMVREKLFF. The DNA of the CDR3 is TGTGCCAGCAGCTTAGGAATGGTGCGGGAAAAACTGTTTTTT. The rearrangement uses TRBV11-3 and TRBJ1-4; D is ambiguous. V lost 1 base and J 8 bases, leaving 11 bases between the germline ends. The CDR3 totals 14 residues. The germline CDR1 and CDR2 sequences are SGHNT and YENEEA.

The rearrangement links TRBV28 to TRBJ2-4, with D tentatively TRBD2 (6 bases). The CDR3 consists of 12 residues. V was clipped by 3 bases and J by 6 bases, with 6 bases between them. Germline CDR1 MDHEN, CDR2 SYDVKM. Here the CDR3 reads CASSLGGNIQYF. The CDR3 nucleotides are TGTGCCAGCAGTTTGGGAGGAAACATTCAGTACTTC.

The chain has TRBV6-2 or TRBV6-3 and TRBJ2-5; D is undetermined. The V end lost 4 bases, the J end lost 2 bases, and 11 bases lay between the germline ends. Germline assignment: CDR1 MNHEY and CDR2 SVGEGT. There are 14 residues in the CDR3. The CDR3 here is CASSSARLQETQYF. The CDR3 DNA reads as TGTGCCAGCAGTTCGGCCAGGTTGCAAGAGACCCAGTACTTC.

The chain combines TRBV18 with TRBJ1-4; 7 positions agree with TRBD1. The CDR3 covers 16 residues. Trimming at V came to 1 base and at J to 0 bases, leaving 2 bases not matched to a gene. Germline-derived CDR1 and CDR2 are KGHSH and LQKENI. The CDR3 DNA reads TGTGCCAGCTCACCACAGACAGGGACAACTAATGAAAAACTGTTTTTT. This translates into CASSPQTGTTNEKLFF.

V and J are TRBV28 and TRBJ1-3, with D unresolved. The CDR3 is 14 amino acids. Trimming removed 3 bases from V and 0 bases from J, with 6 bases in between. In germline, CDR1 is MDHEN, CDR2 SYDVKM. The CDR3 DNA reads as TGTGCCAGCAGTTTCAGGCCCTCTGGAAACACCATATATTTT. Its protein product is CASSFRPSGNTIYF. Full variable domain (outside the CDR3, taken from reference TRBV28 and TRBJ1-3): DVKVTQSSRYLVKRTGEKVFLECVQDMDHENMFWYRQDPGLGLRLIYFSYDVKMKEKGDIPEGYSVSREKKERFSLILESASTNQTSMYLCASSFRPSGNTIYFGEGSWLTVV.

This chain links TRBV9 with TRBJ2-7, with 7 bases aligning to TRBD2. The V and J ends lost 0 bases and 5 bases, in that order; junction bases with no gene match: 5. The CDR3 sequence is 14 residues long. CDR1 is SGDLS, CDR2 YYNGEE, per germline. The CDR3 protein is CASSVEREGNEQYF. The CDR3 DNA reads as TGTGCCAGCAGCGTAGAGAGGGAGGGCAACGAGCAGTACTTC.

This chain connects TRBV6-2 or TRBV6-3 to TRBJ1-2, with unresolved D. Germline V CDR1 and CDR2: MNHEY, SVGEGT. The CDR3 is 12 residues long. V was cut by 6 bases and J by 7 bases, with 12 bases left in between. The CDR3 spells CASSSQALGYTF. Written as DNA, the CDR3 is TGTGCCAGCAGCTCCCAGGCCCTTGGCTACACCTTC.

This rearrangement joins TRBV5-3 to TRBJ2-2; TRBD2 might be the D (6 bases). TRBV5-3 counts as an open reading frame of uncertain function. V was cut by 6 bases and J by 3 bases, with 18 bases left in between. The CDR3 is 16 amino acids. This chain's CDR3 is CARIERKGTDTGELFF. CDR3 DNA sequence: TGTGCCAGAATTGAGCGAAAAGGGACTGACACCGGGGAGCTGTTTTTT.

This chain joins TRBV10-1 and TRBJ1-1; 7 bases are a match to TRBD1. The germline CDR1 and CDR2 sequences are WNHNN and SYGVQD (reference sequence). CDR3 length equals 17 residues. J lost 1 base, V lost 7 bases, and 15 bases had no gene match. The CDR3 loop is CASTLVSHRGGNTEAFF. Here the CDR3 DNA reads TGCGCCAGCACCCTCGTTTCTCACAGGGGAGGGAACACTGAAGCTTTCTTT.

This clone has a handful of counts. The CDR3 protein is CASSSLGGDPNTEAFF. CDR3 nucleotides: TGTGCCAGCAGCTCCCTTGGGGGGGACCCGAACACTGAAGCTTTCTTT. The gene calls are TRBV7-3 and TRBJ1-1, with TRBD1 as a possible D gene (5 bases). Trimming removed 4 bases from V and 1 base from J, with 16 bases in between. Germline V gene sequence: CDR1 SGHTA, CDR2 FQGTGA. The CDR3 has 16 residues.

This chain uses TRBV3-1 (or the pseudogene TRBV3-2) with TRBJ1-6; TRBD1 aligns across 9 bases. This CDR3 region has 13 residues. The germline gives CDR1 LGHDT, CDR2 YNNKEL (reference sequence). V lost 3 bases to trimming and J lost 14 bases; unmatched junction nucleotides: 5. The CDR3 DNA is TGTGCCAGCAGCCAGGACAGGGGAGTGACCCTCCACTTT. Translation gives CASSQDRGVTLHF.

This clone is labeled as medium-sized. The rearrangement uses TRBV5-4 and TRBJ1-3, with unresolved D. The CDR3 extends over 12 amino acids. Trimming cost V 5 bases and J 9 bases, with 12 bases left between them. Germline V gene lookup returns CDR1 SGHNT and CDR2 YYREEE (reference sequence). In DNA, the CDR3 is TGTGCCAGCAGTCCCCAGTCGGGCACCATATATTTT. It encodes CASSPQSGTIYF.

The chain recombines TRBV12-3 or TRBV12-4 with TRBJ1-5; weak D call: TRBD1 (5 bases). The CDR3 has 13 amino acids. Trimming took 6 bases from V and 6 from J, leaving 12 bases between them. CDR3 nucleotides: TGTGCCAGCAGCAACCCGGGGGGTCAGCCCCAGCATTTT. This encodes CASSNPGGQPQHF.

This clone was seen a handful of times. The genes are TRBV19 and TRBJ1-1; no clear D. The germline V gene has CDR1 LNHDA and CDR2 SQIVND (reference sequence). The CDR3 covers 14 residues. The V end lost 4 bases, the J end lost 8 bases, and 17 bases lay between the germline ends. CDR3 protein: CASSKAGLQGEAFF. CDR3 nucleotides: TGTGCCAGTAGTAAAGCGGGCCTCCAAGGCGAAGCTTTCTTT. Based on the CDR3 plus reference TRBV19 and TRBJ1-1, the full variable domain is DGGITQSPKYLFRKEGQNVTLSCEQNLNHDAMYWYRQDPGQGLRLIYYSQIVNDFQKGDIAEGYSVSREKKESFPLTVTSAQKNPTAFYLCASSKAGLQGEAFFGQGTRLTVV.

This clone was seen a handful of times. This chain uses TRBV7-2 with TRBJ2-1; 14 bases agree with TRBD2. Trimming took 2 bases from V and 11 from J; bases not matched to a gene: 5. The germline CDR1 and CDR2 sequences are SGHTA and FQGNSA. This CDR3 is 15 amino acids long. The CDR3 DNA sequence: TGTGCCAGCAGCTTAACCGGGACTAGCGGGGGCAAGCAGTTCTTC. This gives the protein CASSLTGTSGGKQFF.

The chain recombines TRBV28 with TRBJ2-7; 8 nucleotides align to TRBD1. CDR3 length equals 14 residues. In germline, CDR1 is MDHEN, CDR2 SYDVKM. J was trimmed by 0 bases and V by 5 bases; bases with no gene match: 3. CDR3 residues: CASSRQGSSYEQYF. CDR3 nucleotide sequence: TGTGCCAGCAGTCGACAGGGGAGCTCCTACGAGCAGTACTTC.

The J gene is TRBJ2-3, the V gene TRBV10-2; a weak D match, TRBD2 (5 bases). Trimming stripped 8 bases from V and 5 bases from J, with 8 bases between. The CDR3 sequence is 11 residues long. In germline, CDR1 is WSHSY, CDR2 SAAADI. CDR3 nucleotides: TGCGCCAGCGGAGAGGGAGATACGCAGTATTTT. Translating it yields CASGEGDTQYF.